Following are 16 T cell receptor beta chains from one sample sequenced in a study of T cell repertoires in urothelial bladder cancer (dated by TCRdb to the late 2010s). The method was the immunoSEQ multiplex PCR assay. The table was pulled from immuneACCESS by TCRdb, which kept in-frame rearrangements only. Such tables lose some clones; where checked, under half of the loss comes from unresolved V genes, and the rest has no known cause. In this sample the table shows fewer than 15,000 clones, around three fifths of which occur a single time. The ten largest make up 8.9% of the sample. The material sequenced was tumor-infiltrating cells from bladder cancer. These receptors were taken from a human donor with urothelial carcinoma.

V gene TRBV7-2 combines with J gene TRBJ2-6, with no clear D. This CDR3 comprises 14 residues. Germline lookup yields CDR1 SGHTA and CDR2 FQGNSA. V was clipped by 4 bases and J by 0 bases, with 4 bases between them. The chain's CDR3 is CASSYSSGANVLTF. The DNA of the CDR3 is TGTGCCAGCAGCTACAGCTCTGGGGCCAACGTCCTGACTTTC.

As DNA, the CDR3 is TGTGCCAGTAGAGGACAGGGGGGAGGACTGGGCTACACCTTC. Its protein is CASRGQGGGLGYTF. V is TRBV19 and J is TRBJ1-2, with 10 bases identical to TRBD1. There are 14 residues in the CDR3. V lost 6 bases and J lost 8; bases outside the gene matches: 9. From germline, CDR1 is LNHDA and CDR2 SQIVND (reference sequence).

The chain uses TRBV13 and TRBJ2-3, with D possibly matching TRBD2 (5 bases). There are 13 residues in the CDR3. With 5 bases removed from V and 0 bases from J, the gap between germline ends came to 6 bases. Germline assignment: CDR1 PRHDT and CDR2 FYEKMQ (reference sequence). The CDR3 region has the DNA TGTGCCAGCAGCCGGACTAGCACAGATACGCAGTATTTT. Its translation is CASSRTSTDTQYF.

The genes are TRBV2 and TRBJ2-3; 7 bases are a match to TRBD1. Germline V gene data show CDR1 as SNHLY and CDR2 as FYNNEI. The CDR3 is made up of 15 amino acids. With 3 bases clipped from V and 9 bases from J, the junction kept 12 bases outside the gene matches. CDR3 region: CASSDFRGNYGTQYF. CDR3 coding DNA: TGTGCCAGCAGTGACTTCAGGGGGAATTATGGAACGCAGTATTTT.

This clone was seen a few times. This chain connects TRBV11-3 to TRBJ1-1; tentatively, D is TRBD1 (5 bases). The CDR3 is 12 residues long. In germline, CDR1 is SGHNT, CDR2 YENEEA. Trimming took 3 bases from V and 5 from J, leaving 7 bases between them. CDR3 in amino acids: CASSFGGTEAFF. Written as DNA, the CDR3 is TGTGCCAGCAGCTTCGGGGGGACTGAAGCTTTCTTT.

The chain carries TRBV5-1 and TRBJ2-1; TRBD2 is a possible D gene (6 bases). Per germline, CDR1 SGHRS and CDR2 YFSETQ. V lost 0 bases and J lost 4, with 14 bases in between. This CDR3 is 16 amino acids long. DNA for the CDR3: TGCGCCAGCAGCTTGGTGCGCGGGGAGACATACAATGAGCAGTTCTTC. This sequence encodes CASSLVRGETYNEQFF.

V usage is TRBV11-3 and J usage is TRBJ2-6; TRBD2 aligns across 7 bases. CDR3 length: 17 amino acids. The V gene end was trimmed by 4 bases and the J gene end by 3 bases; junction bases not matched to a gene: 9. From germline, CDR1 is SGHNT and CDR2 YENEEA. CDR3 in DNA: TGTGCCAGCAGCTCGCCGGGGAGGGCTAATGGGGCCAACGTCCTGACTTTC. Protein: CASSSPGRANGANVLTF. Supplemented by reference TRBV11-3 and TRBJ2-6, the full variable domain reads EAGVVQSPRYKIIEKKQPVAFWCNPISGHNTLYWYLQNLGQGPELLIRYENEEAVDDSQLPKDRFSAERLKGVDSTLKIQPAELGDSAVYLCASSSPGRANGANVLTFGAGSRLTVL.

The genes are TRBV6-8 and TRBJ2-2, with a possible D match to TRBD2 (6 bases). The CDR3 has 17 amino acids. With 0 bases removed from V and 6 bases from J, the gap between germline ends came to 17 bases. The germline CDR1 and CDR2 sequences are MNHGY and SAAAGT. This CDR3 reads CASSYSLASSEAGELFF. The DNA of the CDR3 is TGTGCCAGCAGTTACTCGCTGGCGTCTAGCGAAGCCGGGGAGCTGTTTTTT.

V gene TRBV4-2 combines with J gene TRBJ2-4, with a weak D call TRBD1 (5 bases). Between the trimmed V and J ends, which lost 0 bases and 6 bases, there was a span of 12 bases. Germline values: CDR1 LGHNA, CDR2 YNFKEQ. The CDR3 extends over 15 amino acids. The DNA for the CDR3 is TGTGCCAGCAGCCAAGATGGGGCAGGGCGAAACATTCAGTACTTC. Protein: CASSQDGAGRNIQYF.

This clone has just a few counts. The same CDR3 can be traced to other DNA sequences in this sample. The chain carries TRBV19 and TRBJ2-7, with TRBD1 matching 8 bases. CDR3 size: 13 residues. V gave up 7 bases and J gave up 2 bases; unmatched junction bases: 4. Germline CDR1 LNHDA, CDR2 SQIVND (reference sequence). The CDR3 loop is CASKGTGTYEQYF. The CDR3, as DNA: TGTGCCAGTAAAGGGACAGGAACCTACGAGCAGTACTTC. Full variable domain (rest looked up from reference TRBV19 and TRBJ2-7): DGGITQSPKYLFRKEGQNVTLSCEQNLNHDAMYWYRQDPGQGLRLIYYSQIVNDFQKGDIAEGYSVSREKKESFPLTVTSAQKNPTAFYLCASKGTGTYEQYFGPGTRLTVT.

The rearrangement links TRBV19 to TRBJ1-5; 10 nucleotides align to TRBD1. This CDR3 region has 14 residues. V shed 3 bases and J 5 bases; nucleotides not matched to a gene: 1. Germline V gene lookup returns CDR1 LNHDA and CDR2 SQIVND (reference sequence). CDR3 protein: CASSMTGGHQPQHF. DNA of the CDR3: TGTGCCAGTAGTATGACAGGGGGCCATCAGCCCCAGCATTTT.

Points on this clone: Because the CDR3's place on the DNA is in doubt, the DNA is left out and the CDR3 is given as listed by TCRdb. The rearrangement links TRBV12-2 to TRBJ2-7; the D segment call TRBD1 is taken from the table without a DNA check. TRBV12-2 is deemed a pseudogene. The CDR3 sequence runs 16 residues, both termini included. The CDR3 spells CASRLVGTGTPYEQYV.

This clone was seen a single time. This chain connects TRBV7-2 to TRBJ1-2; no reliable D call. V was cut by 5 bases and J by 4 bases, with 11 bases left in between. This CDR3 is 13 amino acids long. Germline V gene data show CDR1 as SGHTA and CDR2 as FQGNSA. The CDR3 sequence: CASSLQKGYGYTF. The CDR3 coding sequence is TGTGCCAGCAGCCTACAGAAGGGCTATGGCTACACCTTC.

The chain uses TRBV30 and TRBJ1-2, with D unclear. Germline values: CDR1 GTSNPN, CDR2 SVGIG (reference sequence). This CDR3 comprises 14 residues. V was shortened by 0 bases and J by 4 bases, with 12 bases between the two germline ends. The CDR3 DNA is TGTGCCTGGAGTGTAATAAGAGGAGGCTATGGCTACACCTTC. Protein: CAWSVIRGGYGYTF.

This clone was seen a few times. This rearrangement joins TRBV9 to TRBJ1-2; no definite D call. Germline V lookup: CDR1 SGDLS, CDR2 YYNGEE. Trimming removed 2 bases from V and 3 bases from J, with 8 bases in between. The length of the CDR3 is 13 residues. This chain's CDR3 is CASSVDGYYGYTF. CDR3 DNA: TGTGCCAGCAGCGTCGACGGATACTATGGCTACACCTTC.

The CDR3: CASSMYGLRRNTGELFF. The CDR3 region has the DNA TGTGCCAGTAGTATGTATGGACTCCGAAGGAACACCGGGGAGCTGTTTTTT. V and J are TRBV19 and TRBJ2-2; possibly TRBD2 for D (5 bases). Deletions cut 3 bases from V and 1 base from J, with 15 bases between. Germline V gene data show CDR1 as LNHDA and CDR2 as SQIVND (reference sequence). The CDR3 has 17 residues.